The clone carrying this TCR beta chain was counted between two and nine times. MiXCR was run by TCRdb on the RT-PCR reads, yielding one entry per CDR3 protein. The sample consists of 650,000 to 800,000 distinct CDR3 sequences, approximately 14% of them appearing once. Germline lookup yields CDR1 KGHSH and CDR2 LQKENI. The CDR3 loop spans 17 amino acids. Between the trimmed V and J ends, which lost 0 bases and 5 bases, there was a span of 17 bases. The source is a female donor in good health, serving as a healthy control. The sample consisted of memory CD4+ T cells from blood. The chain joins TRBV18 to TRBJ2-1; D is uncertain. The CDR3 is CASSPPIVQRANNEQFF. CDR3 nucleotides: TGTGCCAGCTCACCACCGATAGTCCAGCGAGCAAACAATGAGCAGTTCTTC.